This TCR beta chain came from a study of shared clonotypes between healthy human individuals. Overall study context: Serving as donors were a couple of women and three men, whose ages spanned 18 to 49. Per donor, CD8 memory used one plate, CD8 naive used two, CD4 memory used three and CD4 naive used three.

Germline V lookup: CDR1 SGHAT, CDR2 FQNNGV. Trimming pared 1 base from V and 4 bases from J, leaving 17 bases between. The CDR3 extends over 16 amino acids. Splitting the CD4+ cells yielded a CD45RA+ naive subset and a CD45RA-negative memory subset. The study's findings and limits: Researchers sampled blood only, noting tissue repertoires likely differ.

Comment on this clone: No antigen is known for it.

Assay used: immunoSEQ multiplex PCR; TCRdb lists only in-frame clones, some missing. The top ten clones hold 10% to 13% of a sample with approximately 320,000 clones, around 74% of them seen once. Material: memory CD4+ T cells sorted from blood. Subset noted: CD45RA-negative fraction. This sequence originates from a man aged 25 to 40 in good health. The rearrangement links TRBV11-2 to TRBJ2-7; possibly TRBD1 for D (5 bases). The CDR3 is CASSLGGGSAGYEQYF. CDR3 sequence (DNA): TGTGCCAGCAGCTTAGGGGGCGGTTCAGCCGGATACGAGCAGTACTTC.